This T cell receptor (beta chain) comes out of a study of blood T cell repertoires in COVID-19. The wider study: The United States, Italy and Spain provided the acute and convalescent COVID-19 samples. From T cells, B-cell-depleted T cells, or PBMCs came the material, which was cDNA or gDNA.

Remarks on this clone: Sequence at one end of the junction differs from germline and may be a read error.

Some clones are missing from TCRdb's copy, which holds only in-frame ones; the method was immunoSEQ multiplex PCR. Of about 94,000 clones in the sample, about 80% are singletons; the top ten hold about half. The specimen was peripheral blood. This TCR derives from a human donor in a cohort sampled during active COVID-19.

The CDR3 reads CASSSAVDTSTDTQYF. CDR3 coding DNA: TGTGCTAGCAGCTCGGCCGTGGACACGAGCACAGATACGCAGTATTTT. This chain joins TRBV7-7 and TRBJ2-3, with D maybe TRBD1 (5 bases). The germline V gene encodes CDR1 SSHAT and CDR2 FNYEAQ (reference sequence). CDR3 length: 16 amino acids.